This passage covers 19 T cell receptor beta chains from one sample sequenced in a study of cytomegalovirus exposure and HLA in healthy donors. The primer mix had 60 Vbeta and 13 Jbeta primers. The data were produced by immunoSEQ multiplex PCR, yet TCRdb's version contains in-frame clones alone and is incomplete. Of about 170,000 clones in the sample, about 85% are singletons; the top ten hold around 4.3%. The sample was PBMCs. The origin of the receptors is a woman aged 50 to 60 in good health and CMV-seropositive.

The chain carries TRBV6-5 and TRBJ1-1; D is unclear. V lost 6 bases to trimming and J lost 1 base, with 6 bases between them. The CDR3 extends over 12 amino acids. CDR1 is MNHEY, CDR2 SVGAGI, per germline. The CDR3 loop is CASRTGNTEAFF. The CDR3, as DNA: TGTGCCAGCAGAACCGGGAACACTGAAGCTTTCTTT.

CDR3 region: CAISEGQGLDRNTIYF. The DNA of the CDR3 is TGTGCCATCAGTGAGGGGCAGGGCTTGGACAGAAACACCATATATTTT. The chain has TRBV10-3 and TRBJ1-3, with a possible D match to TRBD1 (5 bases). Germline V gives CDR1 ENHRY, CDR2 SYGVKD. This CDR3 is built from 16 residues. V lost 2 bases, J lost 5 bases, and 16 bases lay in between.

Turning to this clone: One end of the junction does not line up with germline, which may come from a read error. This chain uses TRBV5-1 with TRBJ2-7; 7 bases match TRBD2. Germline V gene lookup returns CDR1 SGHRS and CDR2 YFSETQ. There are 14 residues in the CDR3. CDR3 amino acids: CASNLGLREGEQYF. The DNA for the CDR3 is TGCGCCAGCAACTTGGGACTCAGGGAGGGCGAGCAGTACTTC. Together with reference TRBV5-1 and TRBJ2-7, the CDR3 gives the full variable domain: KAGVTQTPRYLIKTRGQQVTLSCSPISGHRSVSWYQQTPGQGLQFLFEYFSETQRNKGNFPGRFSGRQFSNSRSEMNVSTLELGDSALYLCASNLGLREGEQYFGPGTRLTVT.

J is TRBJ2-2 and V is TRBV11-3; 9 bases are a match to TRBD1. Germline-derived CDR1 and CDR2 are SGHNT and YENEEA. V gave up 5 bases and J gave up 4 bases; unmatched junction bases: 5. This CDR3 is 15 amino acids long. CDR3 DNA sequence: TGTGCCAGCAGCCCACAGGGGGCTGTCACCGGGGAGCTGTTTTTT. This translates into CASSPQGAVTGELFF.

This sequence joins TRBV2 and TRBJ1-1; D possibly corresponds to TRBD1 (6 bases). Trimming removed 8 bases at V and 0 bases at J, with 7 bases between. Germline V lookup: CDR1 SNHLY, CDR2 FYNNEI. The CDR3 covers 12 residues. The CDR3 protein is CASRTVNTEAFF. The CDR3 DNA reads as TGTGCCAGCCGGACAGTGAACACTGAAGCTTTCTTT.

This clone has a handful of counts. V and J are TRBV28 and TRBJ2-7, with TRBD2 matching over 14 bases. The CDR3 covers 17 residues. J was trimmed by 5 bases and V by 1 base; bases with no gene match: 7. Germline V gene lookup returns CDR1 MDHEN and CDR2 SYDVKM. The chain's CDR3 is CASSLSPGLAGVNEQYF. The CDR3 bases are TGTGCCAGCAGTTTATCACCGGGACTAGCGGGAGTGAACGAGCAGTACTTC.

This clone was observed a few times. The chain couples TRBV9 to TRBJ2-1, with 7 bases aligning to TRBD2. CDR1 is SGDLS and CDR2 is YYNGEE in the germline V gene. The CDR3 spans 14 residues. Trimming at V came to 2 bases and at J to 8 bases, leaving 7 bases not matched to a gene. The CDR3 sequence: CASSVTGGRDEQFF. The CDR3 nucleotides are TGTGCCAGCAGCGTCACCGGGGGGAGGGATGAGCAGTTCTTC.

This clone has more than one count but fewer than ten. An end of the junction differs from the germline gene, which may be a read error. This sequence joins TRBV7-9 and TRBJ1-5; TRBD1 matches 9 bases. The CDR3 runs 12 residues. Germline CDR1 SEHNR, CDR2 FQNEAQ (reference sequence). DNA of the CDR3: TGTTCCAGCAGCATCGACAGGGGGAGGGTGCATTTT. Residues: CSSSIDRGRVHF.

The CDR3 region has the DNA TGTGCCAGCAGCTTAGATGGGACTAGCGCCAGTCCCTCCTACAATGAGCAGTTCTTC. This translates into CASSLDGTSASPSYNEQFF. The chain couples TRBV7-2 to TRBJ2-1; 10 nucleotides line up with TRBD2. The CDR3 has 19 residues. With 1 base clipped from V and 0 bases from J, the junction kept 9 bases outside the gene matches. The germline CDR1 and CDR2 sequences are SGHTA and FQGNSA.

V and J are TRBV9 and TRBJ2-5, with 8 bases lining up with TRBD2. Germline V gene sequence: CDR1 SGDLS, CDR2 YYNGEE. V gave up 0 bases and J gave up 9 bases; unmatched junction bases: 10. The CDR3 is made up of 15 amino acids. The CDR3, as DNA: TGTGCCAGCAGCGTAGGGAGCGGGGGACTTACGGCCCAGTACTTC. This sequence encodes CASSVGSGGLTAQYF.

This sequence joins TRBV5-1 and TRBJ2-3; maybe TRBD2 (6 bases). Germline V gives CDR1 SGHRS, CDR2 YFSETQ. The CDR3 is 14 residues long. Trimming stripped 3 bases from V and 2 bases from J, with 10 bases between. This CDR3 is CASSWEEPTDTQYF. CDR3 nucleotides: TGCGCCAGCAGCTGGGAGGAACCCACAGATACGCAGTATTTT.

The chain has TRBV30 and TRBJ1-5; D is unclear. The CDR3 is 13 amino acids. Germline CDR1 GTSNPN, CDR2 SVGIG (reference sequence). V shed 5 bases and J shed 7 bases, with 15 bases lying between them. DNA for the CDR3: TGTGCCTGGGGGTCCGGGGTCTACCAGCCCCAGCATTTT. Translation gives CAWGSGVYQPQHF.

V usage is TRBV27 and J usage is TRBJ2-3; 8 positions agree with TRBD2. The V gene end was trimmed by 6 bases and the J gene end by 4 bases; junction bases not matched to a gene: 6. The CDR3 is 14 residues long. Germline CDR1 reads MNHEY; CDR2 reads SMNVEV (reference sequence). This CDR3 is CASRRGLVADTQYF. CDR3 DNA: TGTGCCAGCAGACGGGGACTAGTGGCAGATACGCAGTATTTT.

This rearrangement joins TRBV19 to TRBJ1-2; tentatively, D is TRBD1 (6 bases). Germline CDR1 is LNHDA and CDR2 is SQIVND (reference sequence). The CDR3 has 12 residues. Trimming stripped 7 bases from V and 13 bases from J, with 19 bases between. The CDR3 DNA sequence: TGTGCCAGTACCTTCTCGGACAGTTCCCTCACCTTC. It encodes CASTFSDSSLTF.

This rearrangement joins TRBV10-1 to TRBJ1-4; a weak D match, TRBD1 (6 bases). The V gene lost 10 bases and the J gene lost 8 bases, with 20 bases spanning the gap. Germline CDR1 and CDR2: WNHNN and SYGVQD (reference sequence). The CDR3 sequence is 14 residues long. Written as DNA, the CDR3 is TGCGCCAACCCAGTTGTGGGGGCTCGGGAAAAACTGTTTTTT. It specifies CANPVVGAREKLFF.

V gene TRBV19 combines with J gene TRBJ1-6; D ambiguous. Per germline, CDR1 LNHDA and CDR2 SQIVND (reference sequence). V lost 1 base and J lost 7, with 11 bases in between. The CDR3 consists of 15 residues. The CDR3 DNA reads TGTGCCAGTAGTATAGGGGCAGTGTCGAATTCACCCCTCCACTTT. Translating gives CASSIGAVSNSPLHF.

In its sample, this clone was seen a few times. CDR3 in amino acids: CASSARKAGGLFF. The CDR3 bases are TGTGCCAGCAGCGCGAGAAAAGCGGGAGGGCTGTTTTTT. V is TRBV7-2 and J is TRBJ2-2; 9 bases agree with TRBD2. The trim removed 5 bases at V and 13 bases at J, leaving 8 bases unmatched. The CDR3 runs to 13 residues. Germline lookup yields CDR1 SGHTA and CDR2 FQGNSA.

V usage is TRBV4-2 and J usage is TRBJ1-1, with D hard to call. The V gene lost 0 bases and the J gene lost 4 bases, with 12 bases spanning the gap. Germline CDR1 reads LGHNA; CDR2 reads YNFKEQ. This CDR3 has 15 residues. In DNA form, the CDR3 reads TGTGCCAGCAGCCAAGATGTTACAGTGGGCACTGAAGCTTTCTTT. Protein product: CASSQDVTVGTEAFF.

This sequence joins TRBV5-1 and TRBJ1-1; 11 bases align to TRBD1. From germline, CDR1 is SGHRS and CDR2 YFSETQ. Losses at the gene ends were 0 bases for V and 4 bases for J; bases not matched to a gene: 2. The CDR3 is 15 residues long. The CDR3, as DNA: TGCGCCAGCAGCTTGGGGACAGGGGGCGGCACTGAAGCTTTCTTT. It translates to CASSLGTGGGTEAFF.